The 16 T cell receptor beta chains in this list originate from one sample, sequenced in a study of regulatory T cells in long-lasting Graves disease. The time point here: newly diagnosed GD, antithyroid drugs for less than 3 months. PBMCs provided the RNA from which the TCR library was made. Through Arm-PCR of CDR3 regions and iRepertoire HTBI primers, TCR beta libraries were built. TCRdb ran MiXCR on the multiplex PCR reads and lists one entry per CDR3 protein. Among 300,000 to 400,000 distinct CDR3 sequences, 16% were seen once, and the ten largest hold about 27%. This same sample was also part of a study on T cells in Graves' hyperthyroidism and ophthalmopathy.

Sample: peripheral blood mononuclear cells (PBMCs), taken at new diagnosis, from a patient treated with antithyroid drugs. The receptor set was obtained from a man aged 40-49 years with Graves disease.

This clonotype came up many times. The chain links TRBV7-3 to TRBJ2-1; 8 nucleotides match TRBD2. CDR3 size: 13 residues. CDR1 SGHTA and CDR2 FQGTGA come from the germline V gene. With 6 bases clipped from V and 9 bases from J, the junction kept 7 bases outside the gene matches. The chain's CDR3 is CASSLRGGTEQFF. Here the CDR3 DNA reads TGTGCCAGCAGTTTACGGGGGGGCACTGAGCAGTTCTTC.

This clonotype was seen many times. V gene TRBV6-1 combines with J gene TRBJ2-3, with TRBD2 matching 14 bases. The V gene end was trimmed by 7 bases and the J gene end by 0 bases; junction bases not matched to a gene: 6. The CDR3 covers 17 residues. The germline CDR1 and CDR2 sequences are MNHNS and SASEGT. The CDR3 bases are TGTGCCAGCAAGGGACTAGCGGGGGCGGACAGCACAGATACGCAGTATTTT. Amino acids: CASKGLAGADSTDTQYF.

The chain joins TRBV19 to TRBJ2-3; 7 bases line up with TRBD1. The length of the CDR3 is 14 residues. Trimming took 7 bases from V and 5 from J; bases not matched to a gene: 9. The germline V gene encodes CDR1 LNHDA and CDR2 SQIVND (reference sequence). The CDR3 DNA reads TGTGCCAGTACTCCACAGGGGATGTTAGATACGCAGTATTTT. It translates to CASTPQGMLDTQYF.

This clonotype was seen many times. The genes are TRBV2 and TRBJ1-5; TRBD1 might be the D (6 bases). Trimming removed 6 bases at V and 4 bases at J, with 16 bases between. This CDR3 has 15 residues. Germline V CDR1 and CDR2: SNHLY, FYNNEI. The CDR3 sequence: CASSQGGPWNQPQHF. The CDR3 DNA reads TGTGCCAGCAGCCAAGGGGGACCTTGGAATCAGCCCCAGCATTTT.

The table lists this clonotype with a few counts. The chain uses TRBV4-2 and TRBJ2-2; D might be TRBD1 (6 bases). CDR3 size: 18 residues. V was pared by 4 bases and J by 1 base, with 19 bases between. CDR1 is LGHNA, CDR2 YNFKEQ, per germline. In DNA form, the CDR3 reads TGTGCCAGCAGCCGAGAAGGCCCCGAGACAGGGAACACCGGGGAGCTGTTTTTT. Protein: CASSREGPETGNTGELFF.

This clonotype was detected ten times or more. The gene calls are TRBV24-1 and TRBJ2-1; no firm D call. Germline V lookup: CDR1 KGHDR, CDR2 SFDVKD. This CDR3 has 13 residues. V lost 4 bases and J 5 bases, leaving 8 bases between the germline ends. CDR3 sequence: CATSESGNNEQFF. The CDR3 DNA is TGTGCCACCAGTGAATCCGGAAACAATGAGCAGTTCTTC.

CDR3 amino acids: CASSQDRGRPNYGYTF. CDR3 in DNA: TGTGCCAGCAGCCAAGACAGGGGTAGGCCTAACTATGGCTACACCTTC. The gene calls are TRBV4-2 and TRBJ1-2; possible D gene TRBD1, 6 bases. Germline V gene lookup returns CDR1 LGHNA and CDR2 YNFKEQ. V was trimmed by 0 bases and J by 0 bases, leaving 11 bases between them. The CDR3 loop spans 16 amino acids.

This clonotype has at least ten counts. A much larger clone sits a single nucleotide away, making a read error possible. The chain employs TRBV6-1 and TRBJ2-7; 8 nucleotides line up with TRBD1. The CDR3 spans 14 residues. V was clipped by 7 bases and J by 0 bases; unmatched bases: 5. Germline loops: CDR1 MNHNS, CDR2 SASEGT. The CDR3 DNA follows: TGTGCCAGCAACCGGGACAGGAGCTCCTACGAGCAGTACTTC. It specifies CASNRDRSSYEQYF.

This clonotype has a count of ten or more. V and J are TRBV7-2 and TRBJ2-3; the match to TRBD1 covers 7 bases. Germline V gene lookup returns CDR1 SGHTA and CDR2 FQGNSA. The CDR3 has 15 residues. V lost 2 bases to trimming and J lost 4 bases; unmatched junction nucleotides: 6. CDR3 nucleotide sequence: TGTGCCAGCAGCTTATTAGCGCAGGGGGCAGATACGCAGTATTTT. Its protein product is CASSLLAQGADTQYF.

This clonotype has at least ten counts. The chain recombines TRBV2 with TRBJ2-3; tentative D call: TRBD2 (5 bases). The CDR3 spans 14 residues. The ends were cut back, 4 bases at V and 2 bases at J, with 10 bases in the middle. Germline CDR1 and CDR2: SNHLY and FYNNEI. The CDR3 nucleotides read TGTGCCAGCAGTGGAGGGATACTCACAGATACGCAGTATTTT. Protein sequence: CASSGGILTDTQYF.

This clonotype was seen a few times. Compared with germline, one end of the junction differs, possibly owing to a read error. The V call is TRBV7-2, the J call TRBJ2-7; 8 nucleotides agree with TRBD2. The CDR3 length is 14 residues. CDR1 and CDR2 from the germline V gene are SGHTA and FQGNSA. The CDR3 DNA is TGTGCCAGCAGCTTAGGCGCCGAGGCGGGGGGCAATCACTTC. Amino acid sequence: CASSLGAEAGGNHF.

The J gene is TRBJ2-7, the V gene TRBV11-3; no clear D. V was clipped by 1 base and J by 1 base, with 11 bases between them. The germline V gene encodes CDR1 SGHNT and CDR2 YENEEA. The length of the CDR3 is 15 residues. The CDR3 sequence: CASSLGAFRSYEQYF. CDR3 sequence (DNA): TGTGCCAGCAGCTTAGGGGCCTTTAGGTCCTACGAGCAGTACTTC.

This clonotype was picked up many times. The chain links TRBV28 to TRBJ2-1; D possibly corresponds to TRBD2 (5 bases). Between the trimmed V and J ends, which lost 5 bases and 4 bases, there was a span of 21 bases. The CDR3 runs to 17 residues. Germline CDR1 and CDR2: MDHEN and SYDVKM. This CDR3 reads CASSTDALRTAYNEQFF. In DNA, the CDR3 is TGTGCCAGCAGTACAGATGCCCTCCGGACTGCTTACAATGAGCAGTTCTTC.

CDR3 sequence: CASSHSPGRIGELFF. Written as DNA, the CDR3 is TGCGCCAGCAGCCACTCTCCGGGACGAATCGGGGAGCTGTTTTTT. V gene TRBV4-1 combines with J gene TRBJ2-2; the D gene could be TRBD1 or TRBD2 (5 bases each). The germline V and J ends were trimmed by 3 bases and 7 bases, with 15 bases remaining between them. CDR3 length: 15 amino acids. CDR1 MGHRA and CDR2 YSYEKL come from the germline V gene.

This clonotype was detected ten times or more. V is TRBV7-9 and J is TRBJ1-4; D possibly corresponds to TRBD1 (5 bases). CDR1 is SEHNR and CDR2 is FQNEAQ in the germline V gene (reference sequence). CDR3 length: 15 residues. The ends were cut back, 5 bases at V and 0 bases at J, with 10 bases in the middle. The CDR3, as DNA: TGTGCCAGCAGCATCGGGACCTCAACTAATGAAAAACTGTTTTTT. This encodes CASSIGTSTNEKLFF.

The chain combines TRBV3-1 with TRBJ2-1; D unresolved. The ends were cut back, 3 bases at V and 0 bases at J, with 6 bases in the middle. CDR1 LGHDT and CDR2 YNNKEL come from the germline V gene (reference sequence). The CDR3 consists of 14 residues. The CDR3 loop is CASSHMGSYNEQFF. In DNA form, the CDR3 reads TGTGCCAGCAGCCACATGGGCTCCTACAATGAGCAGTTCTTC.